The 24 T cell receptor beta chains below all came from one sample that was sequenced in a study of T cell clones after liver transplantation. Clones were read by immunoSEQ multiplex PCR, and TCRdb kept only the in-frame ones, dropping some. This sample has over 45,000 clones, with 65% to 80% found just once. The source was CD4+ T cells from blood, collected around 54 months after liver transplant. These receptors were collected from a human patient who received a liver transplant. Some of the T cells might come from the graft donor.

This clone appeared a single time. The chain carries TRBV12-5 and TRBJ2-3; D gene uncertain. The germline V gene encodes CDR1 LGHNT and CDR2 FRNRAP. V was shortened by 1 base and J by 1 base, with 12 bases between the two germline ends. CDR3 length: 16 residues. The CDR3 loop reads CASGLDLVSGTDTQYF. For the CDR3, the DNA is TGTGCTAGTGGTTTGGACCTAGTGTCTGGCACAGATACGCAGTATTTT.

This chain uses TRBV6-5 with TRBJ1-2; D not resolved. Between the trimmed V and J ends, which lost 2 bases and 2 bases, there was a span of 6 bases. The CDR3 length is 13 residues. Germline V gene sequence: CDR1 MNHEY, CDR2 SVGAGI. In DNA, the CDR3 is TGTGCCAGCAGTTACGAAGAGAACTATGGCTACACCTTC. It translates to CASSYEENYGYTF.

J is TRBJ1-3 and V is TRBV9; TRBD1 aligns across 8 bases. After removal of 3 bases from V and 8 bases from J, the junction contained 7 bases not matched to a gene. The CDR3 is 14 residues long. Germline CDR1 SGDLS, CDR2 YYNGEE. CDR3 amino acids: CASSDDRGRDTIYF. CDR3 DNA sequence: TGTGCCAGCAGCGACGACAGGGGAAGGGACACCATATATTTT.

The J gene is TRBJ2-7, the V gene TRBV15; the match to TRBD2 covers 12 bases. V shed 0 bases, J shed 7 bases, and the junction held 10 bases outside the gene matches. CDR3 length equals 17 residues. Germline V CDR1 and CDR2: LNHNV, YYDKDF (reference sequence). CDR3 sequence reads: CATSRDLVLAGGGEQYF. CDR3 nucleotide sequence: TGTGCCACCAGCAGAGATCTGGTACTAGCGGGGGGTGGAGAGCAGTACTTC.

The chain carries TRBV30 and TRBJ2-1; D call uncertain. The V end lost 1 base, the J end lost 15 bases, and 22 bases lay between the germline ends. Germline V gene sequence: CDR1 GTSNPN, CDR2 SVGIG (reference sequence). The CDR3 length is 14 residues. In DNA, the CDR3 is TGTGCCTGGAGTGGAGTCCTTCCGGCCCAGAGTGCGTTCTTC. Translated: CAWSGVLPAQSAFF.

The chain employs TRBV5-1 and TRBJ1-6; 8 nucleotides match TRBD1. The CDR3 loop spans 15 amino acids. V was pared by 4 bases and J by 5 bases, with 5 bases of the junction left unmatched. CDR1 and CDR2 from the germline V gene are SGHRS and YFSETQ. CDR3 protein: CASSDRDRNNSPLHF. In nucleotides, the CDR3 is TGCGCCAGCAGCGACCGGGACAGGAATAATTCACCCCTCCACTTT. Full variable domain (remainder filled in from reference TRBV5-1 and TRBJ1-6): KAGVTQTPRYLIKTRGQQVTLSCSPISGHRSVSWYQQTPGQGLQFLFEYFSETQRNKGNFPGRFSGRQFSNSRSEMNVSTLELGDSALYLCASSDRDRNNSPLHFGNGTRLTVT.

The gene calls are TRBV27 and TRBJ2-7; no clear D. V gave up 8 bases and J gave up 0 bases, with 11 bases separating them. The CDR3 contains 13 residues. Per the germline V gene, CDR1 is MNHEY and CDR2 is SMNVEV (reference sequence). CDR3 coding DNA: TGTGCCAGCTCTAATTTCAACTCCTACGAGCAGTACTTC. Translation: CASSNFNSYEQYF.

The V and J genes are TRBV5-4 and TRBJ2-1; D unclear. The V gene lost 0 bases and the J gene lost 2 bases, with 9 bases spanning the gap. The CDR3 totals 15 residues. CDR1 and CDR2 from the germline V gene are SGHNT and YYREEE (reference sequence). The CDR3 here is CASSLDSFTYNEQFF. The CDR3, as DNA: TGTGCCAGCAGCTTGGACTCCTTCACCTACAATGAGCAGTTCTTC.

V usage is TRBV6-5 and J usage is TRBJ2-7, with TRBD2 as a possible D gene (6 bases). CDR1 and CDR2 (germline): MNHEY, SVGAGI. The V gene lost 0 bases and the J gene lost 6 bases, with 12 bases spanning the gap. This CDR3 is 14 amino acids long. The CDR3 DNA reads as TGTGCCAGCAGTTACTCCTCCGGGGGAAGCGAGCAGTACTTC. Amino acids: CASSYSSGGSEQYF.

V is TRBV14 and J is TRBJ2-7; 9 nucleotides line up with TRBD1. V shed 1 base and J 6 bases; nucleotides not matched to a gene: 7. The length of the CDR3 is 15 residues. Germline V gene sequence: CDR1 SGHDN, CDR2 FVKESK. As DNA, the CDR3 is TGTGCCAGCAGCCAAGGGTGGGGACAGGGATCCGAGCAGTACTTC. Its translation is CASSQGWGQGSEQYF.

This chain's CDR3 is CASSLSLGEGTDTQYF. The CDR3 DNA follows: TGTGCCAGCAGCTTATCTCTAGGGGAGGGGACAGATACGCAGTATTTT. The rearrangement joins TRBV7-9 to TRBJ2-3; 7 nucleotides match TRBD2. Germline lookup yields CDR1 SEHNR and CDR2 FQNEAQ (reference sequence). Germline trimming cut 2 bases from V and 3 bases from J; bases unmatched to any gene: 8. CDR3 length: 16 amino acids.

The V and J genes are TRBV7-8 and TRBJ1-2; 12 bases match TRBD1. V was clipped by 3 bases and J by 8 bases; unmatched bases: 4. CDR1 and CDR2 (germline): SGHVS, FQNEAQ. CDR3 length: 14 residues. CDR3 sequence reads: CASSLGQGATGYTF. The CDR3 DNA is TGTGCCAGCAGCTTGGGACAGGGGGCAACGGGCTACACCTTC.

The chain has TRBV5-4 and TRBJ1-3; no definite D call. From germline, CDR1 is SGHNT and CDR2 YYREEE (reference sequence). Trimming removed 2 bases at V and 5 bases at J, with 11 bases between. The length of the CDR3 is 14 residues. The CDR3 is CASSFKGLRNTIYF. The DNA of the CDR3 is TGTGCCAGCAGCTTTAAAGGGCTTAGAAACACCATATATTTT.

This sequence joins TRBV5-8 and TRBJ2-6; D remains unclear. The CDR3 extends over 20 amino acids. The germline V gene has CDR1 SGHTS and CDR2 YDEGEE. V was cut by 2 bases and J by 1 base, with 22 bases left in between. Here the CDR3 DNA reads TGTGCCAGCAGCTTTTGGCACCCAACCCAGCGACCGTCTGGGGCCAACGTCCTGACTTTC. As protein: CASSFWHPTQRPSGANVLTF.

Turning to this clone: One end of the junction fails to match germline, which may point to a read error. This chain joins TRBV10-3 and TRBJ1-3; D unresolved. In germline, CDR1 is ENHRY, CDR2 SYGVKD. The CDR3 spans 12 residues. The CDR3 nucleotides read TGTGCCATCAGTGAGTCGGAAGGACGATCGGATTTT. This sequence encodes CAISESEGRSDF.

V usage is TRBV4-2 and J usage is TRBJ2-1, with a possible D match to TRBD2 (6 bases). The CDR3 totals 12 residues. Deletions cut 5 bases from V and 7 bases from J, with 9 bases between. Germline CDR1 is LGHNA and CDR2 is YNFKEQ. CDR3 in amino acids: CASSTGGNEQFF. CDR3 bases: TGTGCCAGCAGCACCGGGGGAAATGAGCAGTTCTTC.

CDR3 sequence (DNA): TGTGCCAGCAGCCGGAGGGGGGAGGAGACCCAGTACTTC. As protein: CASSRRGEETQYF. This chain uses TRBV5-4 with TRBJ2-5; D may be TRBD1 or TRBD2 (6 bases each). This CDR3 spans 13 amino acids. Between the trimmed V and J ends, which lost 4 bases and 5 bases, there was a span of 12 bases. From germline, CDR1 is SGHNT and CDR2 YYREEE (reference sequence).

The chain links TRBV2 to TRBJ1-1; D call uncertain. Looked up from germline, CDR1 is SNHLY and CDR2 is FYNNEI. The V end lost 3 bases, the J end lost 0 bases, and 14 bases lay between the germline ends. This CDR3 spans 16 amino acids. In nucleotides, the CDR3 is TGTGCCAGCAGTGACTTTGCTTATACTTTGAACACTGAAGCTTTCTTT. Protein product: CASSDFAYTLNTEAFF.

V usage is TRBV18 and J usage is TRBJ1-1, with D perhaps TRBD1 (6 bases). Looked up from germline, CDR1 is KGHSH and CDR2 is LQKENI. The CDR3 length is 14 residues. V shed 4 bases and J shed 1 base, with 10 bases lying between them. The CDR3: CASSLVGQNTEAFF. CDR3 nucleotides: TGTGCCAGCTCACTCGTGGGACAGAACACTGAAGCTTTCTTT.

V and J are TRBV28 and TRBJ2-7; D remains ambiguous. Trimming took 5 bases from V and 4 from J, leaving 9 bases between them. Germline V CDR1 and CDR2: MDHEN, SYDVKM. CDR3 length: 12 residues. For the CDR3, the DNA is TGTGCCAGCAGTAGTGTTCGATACGAGCAGTACTTC. Amino acid sequence: CASSSVRYEQYF.

The chain recombines TRBV19 with TRBJ2-5; the D is unclear. The CDR3 contains 15 residues. V lost 1 base and J 2 bases, leaving 11 bases between the germline ends. Germline CDR1 and CDR2: LNHDA and SQIVND (reference sequence). The CDR3 DNA reads TGTGCCAGTAGTATAGCCTTCCAGGCTCAAGAGACCCAGTACTTC. Protein product: CASSIAFQAQETQYF.

CDR3 protein: CATAAERGLDTQYF. CDR3 DNA: TGTGCCACCGCCGCCGAGCGGGGATTAGATACGCAGTATTTT. The V gene is TRBV15, the J gene TRBJ2-3; 7 bases match TRBD2. The CDR3 covers 14 residues. Germline V gives CDR1 LNHNV, CDR2 YYDKDF (reference sequence). The J segment lost 5 bases and the V segment lost 8 bases, leaving 10 bases of the junction unmatched.

The CDR3 DNA reads as TGCGCCAGCAGCTTGGAGGGACAGGGGTATGAAAAACTGTTTTTT. Its protein product is CASSLEGQGYEKLFF. The chain recombines TRBV5-1 with TRBJ1-4, with 10 bases that match TRBD1. The CDR3 has 15 amino acids. CDR1 and CDR2 (germline): SGHRS, YFSETQ. The J segment lost 6 bases and the V segment lost 0 bases, leaving 2 bases of the junction unmatched.

This clone was seen only a few times. V and J are TRBV7-3 and TRBJ1-5; unclear D gene. CDR3 length equals 15 residues. CDR1 is SGHTA and CDR2 is FQGTGA in the germline V gene. V shed 3 bases and J shed 5 bases, with 14 bases lying between them. This CDR3 is CASSFVFFNYQPQHF. The CDR3 nucleotides are TGTGCCAGCAGCTTTGTCTTTTTTAACTATCAGCCCCAGCATTTT.